The text below deals with one T cell receptor (beta chain). This entry comes from a study of beta chain features in type 1 diabetes. Markers CD45RO/CCR7/CD25/CD127/CD95/CD27 served to sort CD4+ naive, central memory, regulatory and stem cell-like memory cells. The study reverse transcribed the entire isolated RNA, so it sequenced expressed TCRB transcripts. Assay used: immunoSEQ multiplex PCR; TCRdb lists only in-frame clones, some missing. The table shows about 110,000 clones, with about 40% occurring only once. Germline V gene data show CDR1 as SGHTA and CDR2 as FQGNSA. Trimming pared 1 base from V and 4 bases from J, leaving 8 bases between. The CDR3 loop spans 13 amino acids.

This TCR derives from a woman under 30 in good health. The chain carries TRBV7-2 and TRBJ2-7, with D unclear. The specimen was stem cell memory CD4+ T cells from blood. As DNA, the CDR3 is TGTGCCAGCAGCTTAGGGGCAGAATACGAGCAGTACTTC. It yields the protein CASSLGAEYEQYF.